The 27 T cell receptor beta chains below were found in one sample sequenced in a study of blood T cell repertoires in COVID-19. The protocol was immunoSEQ multiplex PCR, while the TCRdb copy is restricted to in-frame clones and leaves out a portion. There are about 250,000 clones in the sample; roughly nine tenths occur only once, and 2% to 3% lies in the top ten. Sequencing was done on a sample of PBMCs or T cells enriched from blood (not recorded which). The receptor source for this set is a woman under 30 who had recovered from COVID-19.

The chain recombines TRBV5-4 with TRBJ2-7, with 9 bases lining up with TRBD1. Germline V gives CDR1 SGHNT, CDR2 YYREEE (reference sequence). CDR3 length equals 16 residues. With 4 bases clipped from V and 4 bases from J, the junction kept 12 bases outside the gene matches. CDR3 coding DNA: TGTGCCAGCAGCCAACTTGGGAGCGGACAGGGGTACGAGCAGTACTTC. Translated: CASSQLGSGQGYEQYF.

The V gene is TRBV18, the J gene TRBJ2-1; 10 bases map to TRBD2. This CDR3 is built from 14 residues. J was trimmed by 10 bases and V by 3 bases; bases with no gene match: 6. Germline CDR1 is KGHSH and CDR2 is LQKENI. The CDR3 protein is CASSPRTSGDEQFF. The CDR3 region has the DNA TGTGCCAGCTCACCCCGCACTAGCGGGGACGAGCAGTTCTTC.

V usage is TRBV3-1 (or the pseudogene TRBV3-2) and J usage is TRBJ2-2; no definite D call. The CDR3 spans 15 residues. The V end lost 1 base, the J end lost 7 bases, and 13 bases lay between the germline ends. From germline, CDR1 is LGHDT and CDR2 YNNKEL (reference sequence). The CDR3 DNA follows: TGTGCCAGCAGCCAAGCAAGATGGAGTGGCGGGGAGCTGTTTTTT. This encodes CASSQARWSGGELFF.

This chain joins TRBV5-1 and TRBJ1-2; D uncertain. V shed 4 bases and J shed 7 bases, with 17 bases lying between them. The CDR3 runs to 14 residues. Germline-derived CDR1 and CDR2 are SGHRS and YFSETQ. CDR3 nucleotide sequence: TGCGCCAGCAGCCCAGTACTTGACTCCGCTGGCTACACCTTC. Protein sequence: CASSPVLDSAGYTF.

This rearrangement joins TRBV5-1 to TRBJ2-3; 7 bases line up with TRBD1. Germline lookup yields CDR1 SGHRS and CDR2 YFSETQ. V lost 3 bases and J lost 5; bases outside the gene matches: 12. The CDR3 spans 16 residues. This CDR3 is CASSSMTGRFGDTQYF. CDR3 DNA sequence: TGCGCCAGCAGCTCAATGACAGGGCGATTTGGAGATACGCAGTATTTT.

The CDR3 DNA is TGTGCCAGCAGTGATCTAGCGGGGGGCTTCAATGAGCAGTTCTTC. It translates to CASSDLAGGFNEQFF. V and J are TRBV25-1 and TRBJ2-1, with 11 bases that match TRBD2. The length of the CDR3 is 15 residues. V gave up 3 bases and J gave up 6 bases; unmatched junction bases: 4. The germline V gene encodes CDR1 MGHDK and CDR2 SYGVNS.

This clone came up once. This sequence joins TRBV9 and TRBJ2-1, with TRBD2 identical over 10 bases. Losses at the gene ends were 1 base for V and 5 bases for J; bases not matched to a gene: 9. Germline CDR1 reads SGDLS; CDR2 reads YYNGEE. The length of the CDR3 is 17 residues. CDR3 residues: CASSVSRLAGLDNEQFF. CDR3 bases: TGTGCCAGCAGCGTATCCAGACTAGCGGGCCTGGACAATGAGCAGTTCTTC.

The rearrangement joins TRBV19 to TRBJ2-1; TRBD2 might be the D (6 bases). Germline CDR1 and CDR2: LNHDA and SQIVND (reference sequence). The CDR3 runs 14 residues. Trimming cost V 0 bases and J 5 bases, with 8 bases left between them. The CDR3, as DNA: TGTGCCAGTAGTATAGAGGGACTTAACAATGAGCAGTTCTTC. Translating it yields CASSIEGLNNEQFF.

This chain uses TRBV3-1 (or the pseudogene TRBV3-2) with TRBJ1-1; D is perhaps TRBD1 (6 bases). The germline V gene has CDR1 LGHDT and CDR2 YNNKEL (reference sequence). This CDR3 region has 12 residues. Trimming stripped 4 bases from V and 7 bases from J, with 10 bases between. DNA of the CDR3: TGTGCCAGCAGCCTAGGGGGGGTTGAAGCTTTCTTT. It codes for CASSLGGVEAFF.

The chain combines TRBV7-8 with TRBJ2-3; the D gene is possibly TRBD2 (7 bases). CDR3 size: 17 residues. Per germline, CDR1 SGHVS and CDR2 FQNEAQ. Trimming took off 7 bases at V and 2 bases at J, with 22 bases between the two ends. The DNA of the CDR3 is TGTGCCAGCATCCGAAGGGGGGGGCCGGATACCACAGATACGCAGTATTTT. It yields the protein CASIRRGGPDTTDTQYF. The full variable domain, completed using reference TRBV7-8 and TRBJ2-3, is GAGVSQSPRYKVAKRGQDVALRCDPISGHVSLFWYQQALGQGPEFLTYFQNEAQLDKSGLPSDRFFAERPEGSVSTLKIQRTQQEDSAVYLCASIRRGGPDTTDTQYFGPGTRLTVL.

The chain combines TRBV11-2 with TRBJ2-5, with 7 positions matching TRBD1. Germline-derived CDR1 and CDR2 are SGHAT and FQNNGV. J lost 5 bases, V lost 5 bases, and 8 bases had no gene match. The CDR3 has 14 residues. Here the CDR3 DNA reads TGTGCCAGCAGCCCACCAGGGGGTAGTGAGACCCAGTACTTC. It is translated as CASSPPGGSETQYF.

This chain links TRBV5-4 with TRBJ1-1; 8 nucleotides match TRBD1. Germline loops: CDR1 SGHNT, CDR2 YYREEE (reference sequence). V dropped 0 bases and J dropped 11; count of bases not matched to a gene: 3. This CDR3 is built from 12 residues. CDR3 DNA: TGTGCCAGCAGCTTGGGGACAGGGTCGGCTTTCTTT. This codes for CASSLGTGSAFF.

This sequence joins TRBV19 and TRBJ2-1; 8 positions match TRBD1. The junction had 23 bases not matched to a gene; V was cut back by 3 bases and J by 10 bases. The CDR3 totals 19 residues. The germline V gene has CDR1 LNHDA and CDR2 SQIVND (reference sequence). CDR3 nucleotides: TGTGCCAGTAGTATTGACCCAGGGGGCGGACCTCCCCGGGAGCGAGAGCAGTTCTTC. It specifies CASSIDPGGGPPREREQFF.

The V call is TRBV14, the J call TRBJ1-3; D remains ambiguous. Germline CDR1 is SGHDN and CDR2 is FVKESK. Between the trimmed V and J ends, which lost 0 bases and 0 bases, there was a span of 6 bases. The length of the CDR3 is 15 residues. CDR3 bases: TGTGCCAGCAGCCAAGATCGGTTCTCTGGAAACACCATATATTTT. This codes for CASSQDRFSGNTIYF.

The chain is built from TRBV7-3 and TRBJ1-2; 8 bases line up with TRBD1. Trimming removed 5 bases from V and 5 bases from J; junction bases left unmatched: 7. This CDR3 region has 14 residues. The germline gives CDR1 SGHTA, CDR2 FQGTGA. CDR3: CASSKDRVGYGYTF. As DNA, the CDR3 is TGTGCCAGCAGCAAGGACAGGGTTGGATATGGCTACACCTTC.

A single count supports this clone. V and J are TRBV6-5 and TRBJ1-1; possible D gene TRBD1, 6 bases. Trimming removed 5 bases from V and 2 bases from J, with 12 bases in between. The germline V gene has CDR1 MNHEY and CDR2 SVGAGI. The CDR3 has 14 amino acids. The CDR3 sequence: CASSMDSTNTEAFF. CDR3 coding DNA: TGTGCCAGCAGTATGGACAGCACTAACACTGAAGCTTTCTTT.

This chain uses TRBV14 with TRBJ1-1; possible D gene TRBD1, 6 bases. The CDR3 runs to 15 residues. The V end lost 4 bases, the J end lost 1 base, and 13 bases lay between the germline ends. In germline, CDR1 is SGHDN, CDR2 FVKESK. As DNA, the CDR3 is TGTGCCAGCAGCCCACTCGGACAGAGGAACACTGAAGCTTTCTTT. Translation gives CASSPLGQRNTEAFF.

This clone has just one count. The V and J genes are TRBV19 and TRBJ1-5; D is perhaps TRBD1 (5 bases). Germline V CDR1 and CDR2: LNHDA, SQIVND (reference sequence). V lost 6 bases and J 7 bases, leaving 22 bases between the germline ends. The CDR3 runs 16 residues. The CDR3 DNA is TGTGCCAGTAGCGTCCGCGGGGAGGGGTCAAGCCAGCCCCAGCATTTT. Translating gives CASSVRGEGSSQPQHF.

The rearrangement uses TRBV28 and TRBJ1-2, with 7 bases fitting TRBD1. Trimming cost V 3 bases and J 0 bases; bases outside gene matches: 4. The CDR3 contains 15 residues. Germline lookup yields CDR1 MDHEN and CDR2 SYDVKM. CDR3 loop: CASSFATGTNYGYTF. DNA of the CDR3: TGTGCCAGCAGTTTCGCGACAGGGACTAACTATGGCTACACCTTC.

The chain uses TRBV7-2 and TRBJ2-7, with TRBD2 identical over 10 bases. V lost 2 bases and J lost 5; bases outside the gene matches: 6. The germline V gene encodes CDR1 SGHTA and CDR2 FQGNSA. The CDR3 totals 15 residues. CDR3 protein: CASSLKASGGNEQYF. The CDR3 DNA reads as TGTGCCAGCAGCTTAAAGGCTAGCGGGGGAAACGAGCAGTACTTC.

The rearrangement uses TRBV2 and TRBJ1-1; D perhaps matches TRBD1 (5 bases). Deletions cut 3 bases from V and 4 bases from J, with 12 bases between. CDR3 size: 14 residues. Germline V CDR1 and CDR2: SNHLY, FYNNEI. The CDR3 bases are TGTGCCAGCAGTGACGCGGGGCCGCGCACTGAAGCTTTCTTT. Translated, it gives CASSDAGPRTEAFF.

The gene calls are TRBV5-4 and TRBJ2-5, with 8 bases identical to TRBD1. Germline values: CDR1 SGHNT, CDR2 YYREEE (reference sequence). V shed 3 bases and J 0 bases; nucleotides not matched to a gene: 7. The CDR3 length is 16 residues. The CDR3 loop reads CASSSNRDRYQETQYF. CDR3 in DNA: TGTGCCAGCAGCTCGAACCGGGACAGGTACCAAGAGACCCAGTACTTC.

J is TRBJ2-2 and V is TRBV11-3, with TRBD1 as a possible D gene (6 bases). V lost 0 bases to trimming and J lost 5 bases, with 13 bases between them. The CDR3 has 16 residues. Per germline, CDR1 SGHNT and CDR2 YENEEA. The CDR3 spells CASSLDPLQGTGELFF. CDR3 coding DNA: TGTGCCAGCAGCTTAGATCCTCTACAGGGTACCGGGGAGCTGTTTTTT.

The chain carries TRBV7-8 and TRBJ2-7; 7 nucleotides line up with TRBD1. This CDR3 contains 14 residues. With 3 bases clipped from V and 0 bases from J, the junction kept 2 bases outside the gene matches. Germline CDR1 reads SGHVS; CDR2 reads FQNEAQ. The CDR3 DNA reads as TGTGCCAGCAGCTTTAGGACAGGCTCCTACGAGCAGTACTTC. This translates into CASSFRTGSYEQYF.

The chain employs TRBV11-2 and TRBJ2-7; D remains unclear. The V end was cut by 4 bases, the J end by 0 bases, with 7 bases between. The germline gives CDR1 SGHAT, CDR2 FQNNGV. This CDR3 comprises 13 residues. The CDR3 bases are TGTGCCAGCAGCTCCGCGGACTCCTACGAGCAGTACTTC. It specifies CASSSADSYEQYF. Supplemented by reference TRBV11-2 and TRBJ2-7, the full variable domain reads EAGVAQSPRYKIIEKRQSVAFWCNPISGHATLYWYQQILGQGPKLLIQFQNNGVVDDSQLPKDRFSAERLKGVDSTLKIQPAKLEDSAVYLCASSSADSYEQYFGPGTRLTVT.

The chain employs TRBV29-1 and TRBJ1-2, with 8 bases matching TRBD1. With 7 bases clipped from V and 2 bases from J, the junction kept 3 bases outside the gene matches. The germline V gene has CDR1 SQVTM and CDR2 ANQGSEA. The CDR3 contains 12 residues. The DNA for the CDR3 is TGCAGCGGCGGACAGGGAAACTATGGCTACACCTTC. Its translation is CSGGQGNYGYTF.

The CDR3 sequence: CASSLGQGGADTQYF. The CDR3 region has the DNA TGCGCCAGCAGCTTGGGTCAGGGTGGGGCAGATACGCAGTATTTT. This rearrangement joins TRBV5-1 to TRBJ2-3; the D gene is possibly TRBD1 (5 bases). The CDR3 is 15 amino acids. Germline V gives CDR1 SGHRS, CDR2 YFSETQ. Trimming removed 0 bases from V and 4 bases from J, with 12 bases in between. Full variable domain (remainder filled in from reference TRBV5-1 and TRBJ2-3): KAGVTQTPRYLIKTRGQQVTLSCSPISGHRSVSWYQQTPGQGLQFLFEYFSETQRNKGNFPGRFSGRQFSNSRSEMNVSTLELGDSALYLCASSLGQGGADTQYFGPGTRLTVL.